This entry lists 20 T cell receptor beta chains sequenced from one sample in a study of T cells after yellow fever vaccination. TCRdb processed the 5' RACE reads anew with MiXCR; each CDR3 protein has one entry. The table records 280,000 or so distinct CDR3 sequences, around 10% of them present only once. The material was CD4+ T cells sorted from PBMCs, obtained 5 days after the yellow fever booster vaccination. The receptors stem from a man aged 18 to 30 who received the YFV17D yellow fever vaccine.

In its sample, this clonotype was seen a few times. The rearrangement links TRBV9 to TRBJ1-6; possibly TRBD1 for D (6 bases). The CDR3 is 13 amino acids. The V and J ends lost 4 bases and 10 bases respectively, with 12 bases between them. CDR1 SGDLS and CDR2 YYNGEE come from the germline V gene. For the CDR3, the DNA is TGTGCCAGCAGCAGGACAGTTGGGTCACCCCTCCACTTT. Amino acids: CASSRTVGSPLHF.

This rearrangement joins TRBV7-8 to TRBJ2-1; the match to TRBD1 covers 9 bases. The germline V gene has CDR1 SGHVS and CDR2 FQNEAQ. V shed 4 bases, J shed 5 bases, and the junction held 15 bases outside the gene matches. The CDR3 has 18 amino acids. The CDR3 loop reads CASSSTYGTGPSDNEQFF. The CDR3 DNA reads TGTGCCAGCAGCTCCACCTACGGGACAGGGCCTAGTGACAATGAGCAGTTCTTC.

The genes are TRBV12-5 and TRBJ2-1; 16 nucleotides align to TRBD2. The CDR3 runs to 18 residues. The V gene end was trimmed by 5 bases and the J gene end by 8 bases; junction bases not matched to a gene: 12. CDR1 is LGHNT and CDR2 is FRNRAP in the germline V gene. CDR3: CASGSGTSGGARIHEQFF. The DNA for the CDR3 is TGTGCTAGTGGTAGCGGGACTAGCGGGGGGGCGAGGATCCATGAGCAGTTCTTC.

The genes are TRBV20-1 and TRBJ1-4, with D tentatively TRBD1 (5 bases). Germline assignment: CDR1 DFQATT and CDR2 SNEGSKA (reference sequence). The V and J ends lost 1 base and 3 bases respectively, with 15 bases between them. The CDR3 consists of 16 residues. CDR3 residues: CSARVGDGGANEKLFF. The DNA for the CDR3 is TGCAGTGCTAGAGTCGGGGATGGGGGGGCTAATGAAAAACTGTTTTTT.

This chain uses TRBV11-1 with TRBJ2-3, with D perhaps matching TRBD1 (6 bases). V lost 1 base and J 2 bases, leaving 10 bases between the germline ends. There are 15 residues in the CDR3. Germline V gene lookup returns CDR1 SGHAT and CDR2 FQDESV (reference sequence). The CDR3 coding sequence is TGTGCCAGCAGCTTAGGGGGACACCTCACAGATACGCAGTATTTT. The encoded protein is CASSLGGHLTDTQYF.

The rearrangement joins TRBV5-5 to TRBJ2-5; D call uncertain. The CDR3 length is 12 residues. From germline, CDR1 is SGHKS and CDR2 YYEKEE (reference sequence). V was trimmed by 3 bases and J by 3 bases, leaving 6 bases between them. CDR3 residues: CASSSEKETQYF. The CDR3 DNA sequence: TGTGCCAGCAGCTCGGAGAAAGAGACCCAGTACTTC.

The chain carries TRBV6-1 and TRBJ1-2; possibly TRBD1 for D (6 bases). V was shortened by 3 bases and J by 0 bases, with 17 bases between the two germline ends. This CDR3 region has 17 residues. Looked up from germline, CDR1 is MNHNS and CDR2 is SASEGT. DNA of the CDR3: TGTGCCAGCAGTGAGGGGGGCTGGGTGGGAGCTAACTATGGCTACACCTTC. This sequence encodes CASSEGGWVGANYGYTF.

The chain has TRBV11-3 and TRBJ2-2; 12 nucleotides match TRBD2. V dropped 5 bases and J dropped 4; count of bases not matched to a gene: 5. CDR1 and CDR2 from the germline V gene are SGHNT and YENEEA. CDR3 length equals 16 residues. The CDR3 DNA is TGTGCCAGCAGCCAACTAGCGGGGGGACTCACCGGGGAGCTGTTTTTT. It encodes CASSQLAGGLTGELFF.

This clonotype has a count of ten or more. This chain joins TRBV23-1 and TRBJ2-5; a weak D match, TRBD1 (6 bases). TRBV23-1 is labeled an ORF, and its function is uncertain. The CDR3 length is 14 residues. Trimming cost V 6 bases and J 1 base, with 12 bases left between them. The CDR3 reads CASRTGLPQETQYF. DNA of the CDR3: TGCGCCAGCAGGACAGGACTTCCCCAAGAGACCCAGTACTTC.

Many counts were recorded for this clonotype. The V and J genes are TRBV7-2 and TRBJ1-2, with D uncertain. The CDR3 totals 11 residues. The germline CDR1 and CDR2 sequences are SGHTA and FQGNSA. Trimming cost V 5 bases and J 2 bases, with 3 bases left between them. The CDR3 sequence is CASSRNYGYTF. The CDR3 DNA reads TGTGCCAGCAGCCGAAACTATGGCTACACCTTC.

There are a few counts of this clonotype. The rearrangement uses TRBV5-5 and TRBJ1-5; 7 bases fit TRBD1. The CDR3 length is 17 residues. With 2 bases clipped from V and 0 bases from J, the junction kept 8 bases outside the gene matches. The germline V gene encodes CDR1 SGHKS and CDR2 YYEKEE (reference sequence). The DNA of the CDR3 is TGTGCCAGCAGCTTACTTACCGGGACAGATAGCAATCAGCCCCAGCATTTT. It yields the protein CASSLLTGTDSNQPQHF.

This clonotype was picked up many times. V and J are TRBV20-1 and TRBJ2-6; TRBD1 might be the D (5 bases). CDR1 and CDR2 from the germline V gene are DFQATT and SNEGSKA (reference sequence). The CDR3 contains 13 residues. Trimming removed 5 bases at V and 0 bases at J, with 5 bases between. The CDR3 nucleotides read TGCAGTGCTGACAGCTCTGGGGCCAACGTCCTGACTTTC. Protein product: CSADSSGANVLTF.

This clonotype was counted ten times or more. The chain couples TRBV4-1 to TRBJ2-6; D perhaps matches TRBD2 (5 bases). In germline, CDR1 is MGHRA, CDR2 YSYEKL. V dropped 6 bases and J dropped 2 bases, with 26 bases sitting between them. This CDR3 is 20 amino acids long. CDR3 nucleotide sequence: TGCGCCAGCAGTTCGGTACGTGGGGAGACAAGATACACTGGGGCCAACGTCCTGACTTTC. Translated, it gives CASSSVRGETRYTGANVLTF.

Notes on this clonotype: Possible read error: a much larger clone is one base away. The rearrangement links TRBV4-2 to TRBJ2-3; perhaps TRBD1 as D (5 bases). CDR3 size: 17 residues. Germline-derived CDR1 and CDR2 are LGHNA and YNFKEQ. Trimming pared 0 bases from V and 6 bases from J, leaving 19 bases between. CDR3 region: CASSQDRGTAGSDTQYF. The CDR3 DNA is TGTGCCAGCAGCCAAGATAGGGGCACAGCCGGATCGGATACGCAGTATTTT.

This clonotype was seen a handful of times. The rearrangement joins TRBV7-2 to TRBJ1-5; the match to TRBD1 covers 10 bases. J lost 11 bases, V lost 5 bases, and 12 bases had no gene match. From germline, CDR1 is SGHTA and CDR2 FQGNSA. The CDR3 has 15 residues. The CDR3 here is CASSPSPGTGVAQHF. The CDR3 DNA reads TGTGCCAGCAGCCCATCCCCAGGGACAGGGGTGGCCCAGCATTTT. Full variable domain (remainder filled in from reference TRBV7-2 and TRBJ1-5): GAGVSQSPSNKVTEKGKDVELRCDPISGHTALYWYRQSLGQGLEFLIYFQGNSAPDKSGLPSDRFSAERTGGSVSTLTIQRTQQEDSAVYLCASSPSPGTGVAQHFGDGTRLSIL.

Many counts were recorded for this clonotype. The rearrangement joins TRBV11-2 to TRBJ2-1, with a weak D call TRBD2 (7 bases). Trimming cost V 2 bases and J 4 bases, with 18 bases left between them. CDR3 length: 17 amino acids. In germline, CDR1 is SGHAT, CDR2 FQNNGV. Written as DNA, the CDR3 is TGTGCCAGCAGCTTAAGGGGGGGCGAGCTCGGATACAATGAGCAGTTCTTC. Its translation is CASSLRGGELGYNEQFF. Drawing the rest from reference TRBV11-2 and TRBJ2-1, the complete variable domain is EAGVAQSPRYKIIEKRQSVAFWCNPISGHATLYWYQQILGQGPKLLIQFQNNGVVDDSQLPKDRFSAERLKGVDSTLKIQPAKLEDSAVYLCASSLRGGELGYNEQFFGPGTRLTVL.

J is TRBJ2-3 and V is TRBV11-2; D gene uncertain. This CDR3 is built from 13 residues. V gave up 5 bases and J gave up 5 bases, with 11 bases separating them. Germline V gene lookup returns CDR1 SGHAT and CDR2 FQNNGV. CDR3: CASSRFSKDTQYF. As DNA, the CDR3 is TGTGCCAGCAGCCGGTTCTCGAAAGATACGCAGTATTTT.

CDR3: CASSPPGDETQYF. CDR3 coding DNA: TGCGCCAGCAGCCCCCCCGGGGACGAGACCCAGTACTTC. This chain joins TRBV5-1 and TRBJ2-5, with D perhaps given as TRBD1 or TRBD2 (5 bases each). The CDR3 is made up of 13 amino acids. Trimming shortened V by 4 bases and J by 5 bases, and 12 bases separated the two germline ends. Germline V gives CDR1 SGHRS, CDR2 YFSETQ.

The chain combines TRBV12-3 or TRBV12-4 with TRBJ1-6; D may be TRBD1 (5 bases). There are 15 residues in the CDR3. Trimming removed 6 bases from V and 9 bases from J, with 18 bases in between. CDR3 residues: CASSSTSGGGSPLHF. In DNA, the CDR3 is TGTGCCAGCAGCTCCACGTCGGGGGGAGGTTCACCCCTCCACTTT.

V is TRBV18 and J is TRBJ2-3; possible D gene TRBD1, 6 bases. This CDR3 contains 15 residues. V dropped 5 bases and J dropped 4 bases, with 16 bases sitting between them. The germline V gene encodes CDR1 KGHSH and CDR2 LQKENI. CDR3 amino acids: CASSTRTVLADTQYF. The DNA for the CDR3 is TGTGCCAGCTCAACCAGGACAGTATTAGCAGATACGCAGTATTTT.